This T cell receptor beta chain derives from a study of MAIT cells during Salmonella Paratyphi A infection (dated by TCRdb to about 2017). At the level of the whole study: A single dose of 1-5x10^3 CFU of S. Paratyphi A strain NVGH308 was ingested by adult volunteers aged 18 to 60. Diagnosed volunteers received ciprofloxacin 500 mg twice daily for 14 days starting at diagnosis.

The sample's time point label is to be understood as: mid-infection, around enteric fever diagnosis. MAIT cells were defined as Valpha7.2+ CD161+ T cells and were identified and sorted by flow cytometry. Circulating MAIT cell TCRbeta repertoires were profiled longitudinally in several volunteers in whom enteric fever developed after controlled oral challenge with live Salmonella Paratyphi A. Each diagnosed volunteer contributed MAIT cell samples at pre-infection, mid-infection and post-infection timepoints. A diagnosis of enteric fever was based on Paratyphi A bacteremia and/or a persistent fever above 38 degrees C that lasted longer than 12 hours. Challenged volunteers were diagnosed with infection between day 4 and day 7 after challenge. For RNA extraction, roughly 4,500 to 11,000 MAIT cells from each sample were sorted straight into RNAqueous-Micro lysis buffer. Lymphoprep gradient centrifugation was used to isolate peripheral blood mononuclear cells from both the blood samples and the leukocyte cones. Cells were sorted on either a BD FACSAria Fusion or a BD FACSAria III sorter.

The library was produced with 5' RACE. TCRbeta was amplified in two PCR rounds using Phusion High-Fidelity polymerase, and the primers carried sample-specific barcodes. TCRbeta libraries were generated by template-switch cDNA synthesis with SMARTScribe reverse transcriptase and a TRBC-specific primer. The barcoded samples were pooled and then prepared using the NEBNext Ultra DNA Library Prep Kit for Illumina. Sequencing of libraries was performed on an Illumina MiSeq with the MiSeq reagent kit v2, 300 cycles. Turning to the authors' computational methods: Reads were demultiplexed by barcode with Jemultiplexer and aligned with MiTCR using default parameters. Non-functional sequences were filtered out with VDJtools, and clonotypes were defined by amino acid sequence, with frequencies based on assigned sequence reads. In the clonal space homeostasis analysis, clonotypes were binned by frequency as over-represented (0.05-1), large, medium and small. Clones were called with MiXCR by TCRdb after fastp trimmed the public reads at Q25, and only in-frame beta chains were retained. One record per CDR3 amino acid sequence lists the most common genes and DNA. The V and J calls and clone size come from TCRdb's table, not from the authors' own analysis. The sample includes around 700 distinct CDR3 sequences, with approximately 17% observed a single time. Of the sample, roughly a third falls within the top ten clones.

To note about this clonotype: Its antigen is still unknown. Per-base quality was not reported, and no clone a single base away is much larger than it.

Broader findings and caveats from the paper: From baseline to mid-infection, the space taken up by over-represented MAIT clonotypes dropped significantly (about 0.15 to 0.11), whereas no significant difference was seen post-infection. MAIT cell TRBV usage was oligoclonal with a preference for TRBV20 and TRBV6, and infection did not appear to change this usage. The availability of volunteer samples limited the sample sizes, but these sizes were considered adequate to detect differences between groups. Diagnosed volunteers showed more expansion or contraction among top five MAIT clonotypes than healthy controls (0.53 versus 0.13), suggesting infection-driven repertoire reshaping.

From the cysteine through the phenylalanine, the CDR3 covers 15 amino acids. The retained sequence is limited to the CDR3, 45 bases, with the frame set at the first base. CDR1 and CDR2 were assigned from the germline V gene (reference sequence) as SEHNR and FQNEAQ. V is shortened by 3 bases, J by 3 bases, and the region joining them spans 11 bases. The TCR originated in a person aged 18 to 75 who was deliberately infected with Salmonella Paratyphi A in a paratyphoid fever challenge study. Sample: MAIT cells from blood, taken at the middle sampling point of the challenge study. The rearranged chain carries TRBV7-9 and TRBJ2-2, and perhaps TRBD1 as D gene, on 5 matching bases. The sequenced DNA: TGTGCCAGCAGCTTCGCCAGGGATGACACCGGGGAGCTGTTTTTT. Translated, this is CASSFARDDTGELFF.